One sample yielded the 20 T cell receptor beta chains listed below, sequenced in a study of T cells in Graves' hyperthyroidism and ophthalmopathy. Template material for amplifying TCR beta CDR3 regions consisted of RNA transcripts. During a first-round RT-PCR of the TCR CDR3, the HTBI primer set was used. TCRdb ran MiXCR on the multiplex PCR reads and lists one entry per CDR3 protein. The table lists about 560,000 distinct CDR3 sequences, over 15% of them singletons. Sequenced sample: blood. All receptors come from a woman aged 18-29 years with Graves' hyperthyroidism.

There are a few counts of this clonotype. This chain links TRBV29-1 with TRBJ2-6; tentatively, D is TRBD1 or TRBD2 (6 bases each). Trimming pared 8 bases from V and 4 bases from J, leaving 12 bases between. The CDR3 loop spans 13 amino acids. Germline V gene data show CDR1 as SQVTM and CDR2 as ANQGSEA. The CDR3 DNA reads as TGCAGCACTTCGGGGGCCGGGGCCAACGTCCTGACTTTC. It translates to CSTSGAGANVLTF.

This clonotype was counted many times. The chain is built from TRBV7-8 and TRBJ1-1, with D perhaps TRBD1 (5 bases). CDR1 SGHVS and CDR2 FQNEAQ come from the germline V gene. V was trimmed by 1 base and J by 6 bases, leaving 18 bases between them. This CDR3 is built from 16 residues. The CDR3, as DNA: TGTGCCAGCAGCTTAGAACGGATGTGGGGCCGCGCTGAAGCTTTCTTT. This gives the protein CASSLERMWGRAEAFF. The full variable domain, its missing parts supplied by reference TRBV7-8 and TRBJ1-1, is GAGVSQSPRYKVAKRGQDVALRCDPISGHVSLFWYQQALGQGPEFLTYFQNEAQLDKSGLPSDRFFAERPEGSVSTLKIQRTQQEDSAVYLCASSLERMWGRAEAFFGQGTRLTVV.

This clonotype was observed many times. J is TRBJ1-2 and V is TRBV7-2; D ambiguous. The CDR3 runs to 13 residues. Germline V gene lookup returns CDR1 SGHTA and CDR2 FQGNSA. V shed 3 bases and J shed 3 bases, with 8 bases lying between them. The CDR3 DNA is TGTGCCAGCAGCTTCCCTCCCCACTATGGCTACACCTTC. The encoded protein is CASSFPPHYGYTF.

CDR3 DNA: TGTGCCAGCAGCTTATCTCGACCCACGAACACTGAAGCTTTCTTT. Its protein is CASSLSRPTNTEAFF. This chain connects TRBV7-9 to TRBJ1-1; no clear D. The V end was cut by 2 bases, the J end by 1 base, with 11 bases between. CDR1 and CDR2 from the germline V gene are SEHNR and FQNEAQ (reference sequence). The CDR3 is made up of 15 amino acids.

This clonotype has a count of ten or more. The chain combines TRBV11-2 with TRBJ1-4; perhaps TRBD1 as D (5 bases). The germline gives CDR1 SGHAT, CDR2 FQNNGV. This CDR3 has 15 amino acids. Trimming left V 5 bases short and J 5 bases short, with 15 bases between. This CDR3 reads CASSIGTRKNEKLFF. Here the CDR3 DNA reads TGTGCCAGCAGCATAGGGACCAGGAAAAATGAAAAACTGTTTTTT. The variable domain in full, with the rest retrieved from reference TRBV11-2 and TRBJ1-4, is EAGVAQSPRYKIIEKRQSVAFWCNPISGHATLYWYQQILGQGPKLLIQFQNNGVVDDSQLPKDRFSAERLKGVDSTLKIQPAKLEDSAVYLCASSIGTRKNEKLFFGSGTQLSVL.

This clonotype showed up many times. This rearrangement joins TRBV2 to TRBJ1-4, with 8 bases matching TRBD1. Germline V lookup: CDR1 SNHLY, CDR2 FYNNEI. The CDR3 is 15 amino acids. J gave up 4 bases and V 6 bases, and 7 bases lay outside the gene matches. DNA for the CDR3: TGTGCCAGCAGAGCCCGGGACAGGATTAATGAAAAACTGTTTTTT. As protein: CASRARDRINEKLFF. Filled out from reference TRBV2 and TRBJ1-4, the complete variable domain reads EPEVTQTPSHQVTQMGQEVILRCVPISNHLYFYWYRQILGQKVEFLVSFYNNEISEKSEIFDDQFSVERPDGSNFTLKIRSTKLEDSAMYFCASRARDRINEKLFFGSGTQLSVL.

This clonotype occurred a few times. The chain carries TRBV20-1 and TRBJ2-2; weak D call: TRBD1 (6 bases). The CDR3 is made up of 14 amino acids. V was trimmed by 6 bases and J by 1 base, leaving 12 bases between them. Germline assignment: CDR1 DFQATT and CDR2 SNEGSKA (reference sequence). This CDR3 is CSAIDRRNTGELFF. The CDR3 bases are TGCAGTGCAATCGACAGGAGGAACACCGGGGAGCTGTTTTTT.

In its sample, this clonotype was seen a few times. The rearrangement joins TRBV30 to TRBJ1-2; TRBD1 matches at 10 bases. CDR1 and CDR2 from the germline V gene are GTSNPN and SVGIG (reference sequence). The length of the CDR3 is 16 residues. Trimming at V came to 0 bases and at J to 6 bases, leaving 10 bases not matched to a gene. CDR3 nucleotides: TGTGCCTGGAGTGTGTACCGGGACAGGGGATTCGATGGCTACACCTTC. This gives the protein CAWSVYRDRGFDGYTF. The variable domain in full, with the rest retrieved from reference TRBV30 and TRBJ1-2, is SQTIHQWPATLVQPVGSPLSLECTVEGTSNPNLYWYRQAAGRGLQLLFYSVGIGQISSEVPQNLSASRPQDRQFILSSKKLLLSDSGFYLCAWSVYRDRGFDGYTFGSGTRLTVV.

This clonotype has ten or more counts. The V call is TRBV7-9, the J call TRBJ2-1; D might be TRBD2 (7 bases). V dropped 5 bases and J dropped 4 bases, with 12 bases sitting between them. The CDR3 runs to 14 residues. Germline loops: CDR1 SEHNR, CDR2 FQNEAQ (reference sequence). CDR3: CASSPKGGYNEQFF. The CDR3, as DNA: TGTGCCAGCAGCCCGAAGGGGGGGTACAATGAGCAGTTCTTC.

This clonotype has just a few counts. The chain carries TRBV9 and TRBJ1-6, with 7 bases identical to TRBD1. With 4 bases clipped from V and 8 bases from J, the junction kept 3 bases outside the gene matches. Germline CDR1 SGDLS, CDR2 YYNGEE. The CDR3 has 13 residues. The CDR3 loop is CASSRQGYSPLHF. Written as DNA, the CDR3 is TGTGCCAGCAGCCGACAGGGCTATTCACCCCTCCACTTT.

Ten or more counts support this clonotype. CDR3 DNA: TGTGCCAGCAGTTTTATACTAGCGGGAGGTTTGCACGAGCAGTACTTC. Translated: CASSFILAGGLHEQYF. The chain uses TRBV28 and TRBJ2-7; 12 nucleotides match TRBD2. J was trimmed by 5 bases and V by 3 bases; bases with no gene match: 8. CDR3 length: 16 residues. Germline assignment: CDR1 MDHEN and CDR2 SYDVKM.

This clonotype came up a few times. This may stem from a read error, because a much larger clone lies one nucleotide away. This chain connects TRBV6-4 to TRBJ1-2; a possible D gene is TRBD1 (5 bases). CDR3 size: 13 residues. In germline, CDR1 is MRHNA, CDR2 SNTAGT. Trimming took off 5 bases at V and 4 bases at J, with 11 bases between the two ends. CDR3 residues: CASSYRGIYGYTF. The CDR3 nucleotides are TGTGCCAGCAGTTATCGGGGGATCTATGGCTACACCTTC.

Many counts were recorded for this clonotype. This chain connects TRBV11-2 to TRBJ2-4, with 10 bases lining up with TRBD2. The CDR3 covers 16 residues. After removal of 3 bases from V and 1 base from J, the junction contained 3 bases not matched to a gene. Germline V gene data show CDR1 as SGHAT and CDR2 as FQNNGV. The CDR3 nucleotides are TGTGCCAGCAGCTTTAGCGGGGGGCACGCCAAAAACATTCAGTACTTC. Amino acids: CASSFSGGHAKNIQYF.

This clonotype was counted many times. This rearrangement joins TRBV6-5 to TRBJ2-1, with 11 nucleotides matching TRBD2. Per the germline V gene, CDR1 is MNHEY and CDR2 is SVGAGI. Unmatched junction bases numbered 6, after V lost 2 bases and J lost 9 bases. The CDR3 has 15 residues. CDR3 region: CASSYGLAGGSEQFF. In nucleotides, the CDR3 is TGTGCCAGCAGTTACGGTCTAGCGGGAGGTAGTGAGCAGTTCTTC.

The gene calls are TRBV9 and TRBJ2-7; TRBD2 is a possible D gene (6 bases). The CDR3 is made up of 14 amino acids. Trimming removed 3 bases at V and 6 bases at J, with 16 bases between. The germline gives CDR1 SGDLS, CDR2 YYNGEE. The CDR3 here is CASSAPGVAAEQYF. The DNA for the CDR3 is TGTGCCAGCAGCGCCCCGGGGGTAGCGGCCGAGCAGTACTTC.

There are a few counts of this clonotype. This rearrangement joins TRBV20-1 to TRBJ2-3; tentative D call: TRBD2 (5 bases). CDR3 size: 16 residues. Germline-derived CDR1 and CDR2 are DFQATT and SNEGSKA (reference sequence). The V end was cut by 1 base, the J end by 4 bases, with 18 bases between. The CDR3 reads CSARGEKRFRPDTQYF. CDR3 nucleotides: TGCAGTGCTAGAGGGGAGAAGCGGTTCAGGCCAGATACGCAGTATTTT.

The chain has TRBV10-2 and TRBJ2-5; 10 bases fit TRBD1. After removal of 1 base from V and 5 bases from J, the junction contained 4 bases not matched to a gene. Germline V gives CDR1 WSHSY, CDR2 SAAADI. The CDR3 contains 15 residues. CDR3 in amino acids: CASSEWDRGTETQYF. CDR3 sequence (DNA): TGCGCCAGCAGTGAGTGGGACAGGGGAACGGAGACCCAGTACTTC.

This clonotype has just a few counts. V gene TRBV18 combines with J gene TRBJ1-4, with D possibly being TRBD1 (6 bases). Germline V CDR1 and CDR2: KGHSH, LQKENI. V dropped 1 base and J dropped 8 bases, with 14 bases sitting between them. CDR3 size: 15 residues. CDR3 region: CASSPLGQLKEKLFF. In nucleotides, the CDR3 is TGTGCCAGCTCACCACTGGGACAACTAAAGGAAAAACTGTTTTTT.

This clonotype came up a few times. The chain uses TRBV28 and TRBJ2-7; D gene uncertain. CDR3 length equals 14 residues. From germline, CDR1 is MDHEN and CDR2 SYDVKM. V lost 7 bases to trimming and J lost 3 bases, with 16 bases between them. The CDR3 sequence: CASTSLSENYEQYF. CDR3 DNA: TGTGCCAGCACCTCGTTGTCGGAGAACTACGAGCAGTACTTC.

In this sample, this clonotype turned up many times. This sequence joins TRBV7-2 and TRBJ2-4; TRBD2 might be the D (6 bases). Looked up from germline, CDR1 is SGHTA and CDR2 is FQGNSA. The CDR3 loop spans 16 amino acids. The germline V and J ends were trimmed by 1 base and 1 base, with 11 bases remaining between them. CDR3 DNA sequence: TGTGCCAGCAGCTTAGGACCGGGAGCGGCCAAAAACATTCAGTACTTC. This encodes CASSLGPGAAKNIQYF. Based on the CDR3 plus reference TRBV7-2 and TRBJ2-4, the full variable domain is GAGVSQSPSNKVTEKGKDVELRCDPISGHTALYWYRQSLGQGLEFLIYFQGNSAPDKSGLPSDRFSAERTGGSVSTLTIQRTQQEDSAVYLCASSLGPGAAKNIQYFGAGTRLSVL.